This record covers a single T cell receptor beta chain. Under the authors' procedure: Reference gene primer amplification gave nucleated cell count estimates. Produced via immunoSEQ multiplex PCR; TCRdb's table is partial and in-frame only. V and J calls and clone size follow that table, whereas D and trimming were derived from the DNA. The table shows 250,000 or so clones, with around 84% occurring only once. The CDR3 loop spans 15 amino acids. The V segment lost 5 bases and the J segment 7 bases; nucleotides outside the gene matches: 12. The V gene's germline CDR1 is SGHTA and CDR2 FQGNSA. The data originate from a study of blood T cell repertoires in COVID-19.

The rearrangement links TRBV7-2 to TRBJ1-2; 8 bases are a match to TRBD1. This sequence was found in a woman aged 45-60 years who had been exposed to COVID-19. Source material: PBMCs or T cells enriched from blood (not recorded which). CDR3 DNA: TGTGCCAGCAGCCCGACAGGGGCTAAGGCCGGTGGCTACACCTTC. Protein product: CASSPTGAKAGGYTF.